This T cell receptor beta chain was sequenced for a study of neurological immune-mediated disorders. Regarding the study as a whole: Among expanded clones, no CDR3 amino acid sequences were shared across subjects, a pattern suggesting private repertoires in all groups.

The unsorted libraries were produced from 2 million PBMCs held at -80 C. cDNA was made by 5'RACE with 10-nucleotide random UMIs. Each CDR3 protein is one row after TCRdb ran MiXCR on the 5' RACE reads. The data hold around 16,000 distinct CDR3 sequences, with roughly 15% observed a single time. This clonotype was seen at least ten times. Its antigen remains unknown. The specimen sequenced was PBMCs. The receptor was isolated from a man in his 60s with HTLV-1-associated myelopathy (HAM/TSP).

The CDR3, as DNA: TGTGCCAGCAGTTACCGGGCCCGAGCCGGAGATACGCAGTATTTT. Amino acid sequence: CASSYRARAGDTQYF. J is TRBJ2-3 and V is TRBV27; D not resolved. V lost 4 bases, J lost 5 bases, and 16 bases lay in between. Germline loops: CDR1 MNHEY, CDR2 SMNVEV (reference sequence). The CDR3 runs 15 residues.